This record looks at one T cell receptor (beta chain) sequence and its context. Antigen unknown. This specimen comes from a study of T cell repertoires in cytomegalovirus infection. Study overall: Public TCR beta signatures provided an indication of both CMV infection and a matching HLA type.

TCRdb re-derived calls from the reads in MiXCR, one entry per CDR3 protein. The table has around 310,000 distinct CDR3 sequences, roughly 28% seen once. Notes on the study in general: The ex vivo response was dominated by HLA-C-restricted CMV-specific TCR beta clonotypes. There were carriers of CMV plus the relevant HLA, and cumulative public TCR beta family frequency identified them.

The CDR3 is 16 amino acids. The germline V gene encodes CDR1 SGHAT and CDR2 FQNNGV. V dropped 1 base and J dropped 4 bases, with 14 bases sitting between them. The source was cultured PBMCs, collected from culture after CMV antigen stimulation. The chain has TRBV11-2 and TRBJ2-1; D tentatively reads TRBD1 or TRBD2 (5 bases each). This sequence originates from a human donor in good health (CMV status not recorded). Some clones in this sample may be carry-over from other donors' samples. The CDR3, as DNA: TGTGCCAGCAGCTTAGGGCCGGGGCGACTGTACAATGAGCAGTTCTTC. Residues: CASSLGPGRLYNEQFF.